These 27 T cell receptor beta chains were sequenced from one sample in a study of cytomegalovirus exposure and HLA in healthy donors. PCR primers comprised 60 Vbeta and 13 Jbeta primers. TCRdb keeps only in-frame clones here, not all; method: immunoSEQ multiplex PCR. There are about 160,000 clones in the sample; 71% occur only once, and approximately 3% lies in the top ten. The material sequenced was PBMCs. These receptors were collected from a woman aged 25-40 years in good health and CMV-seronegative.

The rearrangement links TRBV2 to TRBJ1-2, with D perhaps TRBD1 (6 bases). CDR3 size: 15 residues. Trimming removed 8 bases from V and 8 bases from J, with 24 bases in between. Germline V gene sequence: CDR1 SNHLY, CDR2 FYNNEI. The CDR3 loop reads CASGGDDRLRSGYTF. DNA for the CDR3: TGTGCCAGCGGGGGGGATGACAGGCTCCGAAGCGGCTACACCTTC.

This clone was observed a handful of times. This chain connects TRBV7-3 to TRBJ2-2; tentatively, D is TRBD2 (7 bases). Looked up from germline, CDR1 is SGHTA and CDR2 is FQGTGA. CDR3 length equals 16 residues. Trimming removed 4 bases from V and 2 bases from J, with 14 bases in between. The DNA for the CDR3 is TGTGCCAGCAGCTCGCCGAGGGGGGGCAACACCGGGGAGCTGTTTTTT. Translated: CASSSPRGGNTGELFF.

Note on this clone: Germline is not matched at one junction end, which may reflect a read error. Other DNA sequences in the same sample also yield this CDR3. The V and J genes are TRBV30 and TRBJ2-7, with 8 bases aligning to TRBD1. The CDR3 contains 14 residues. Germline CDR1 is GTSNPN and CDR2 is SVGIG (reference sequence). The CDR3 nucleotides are TGTGCCTGGGATCCCGGGACAGGCTTTTCCGAGCAGTATTTC. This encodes CAWDPGTGFSEQYF.

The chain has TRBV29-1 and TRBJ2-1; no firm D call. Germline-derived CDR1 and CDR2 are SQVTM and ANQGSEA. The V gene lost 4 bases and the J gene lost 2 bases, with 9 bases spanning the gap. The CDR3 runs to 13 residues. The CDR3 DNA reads TGCAGCGTTGGGGCAGGCACCTACAATGAGCAGTTCTTC. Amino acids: CSVGAGTYNEQFF.

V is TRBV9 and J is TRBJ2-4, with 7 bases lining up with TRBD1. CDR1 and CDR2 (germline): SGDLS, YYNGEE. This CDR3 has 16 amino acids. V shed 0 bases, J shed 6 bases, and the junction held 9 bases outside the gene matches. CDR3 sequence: CASSVGGETGSNIQYF. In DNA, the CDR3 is TGTGCCAGCAGCGTAGGAGGGGAGACAGGGTCAAACATTCAGTACTTC.

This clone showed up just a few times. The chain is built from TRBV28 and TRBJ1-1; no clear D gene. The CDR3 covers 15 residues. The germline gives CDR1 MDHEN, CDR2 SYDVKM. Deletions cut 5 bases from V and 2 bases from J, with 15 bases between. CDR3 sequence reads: CASSNLWQDNTEAFF. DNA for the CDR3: TGTGCCAGCAGTAATTTGTGGCAGGATAACACTGAAGCTTTCTTT.

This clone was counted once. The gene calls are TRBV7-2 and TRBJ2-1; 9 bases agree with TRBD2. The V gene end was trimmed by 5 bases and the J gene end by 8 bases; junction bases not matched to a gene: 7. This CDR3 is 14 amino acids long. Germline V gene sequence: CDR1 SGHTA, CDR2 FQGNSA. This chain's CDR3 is CASSAQRGDYEQFF. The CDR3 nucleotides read TGTGCCAGCAGCGCCCAGCGGGGGGACTATGAGCAGTTCTTC.

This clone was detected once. This CDR3 reads CASSLLGAGRRYNTGELFF. CDR3 nucleotide sequence: TGTGCCAGCAGCCTTCTTGGGGCAGGGAGGAGGTATAACACCGGGGAGCTGTTTTTT. The chain joins TRBV7-3 to TRBJ2-2; D possibly corresponds to TRBD2 (6 bases). Trimming removed 5 bases from V and 2 bases from J, with 24 bases in between. The CDR3 contains 19 residues. CDR1 SGHTA and CDR2 FQGTGA come from the germline V gene.

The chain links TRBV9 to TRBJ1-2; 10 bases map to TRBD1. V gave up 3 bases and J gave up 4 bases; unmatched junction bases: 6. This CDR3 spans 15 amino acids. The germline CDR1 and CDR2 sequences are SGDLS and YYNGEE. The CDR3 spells CASSAPGQGLYGYTF. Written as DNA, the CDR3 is TGTGCCAGCAGCGCCCCGGGACAGGGGCTCTATGGCTACACCTTC.

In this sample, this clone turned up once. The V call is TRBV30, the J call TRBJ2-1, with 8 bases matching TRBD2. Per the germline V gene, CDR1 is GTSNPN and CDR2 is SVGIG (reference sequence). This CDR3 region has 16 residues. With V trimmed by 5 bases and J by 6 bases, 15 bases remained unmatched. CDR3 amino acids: CAWLRVSSGSINEQFF. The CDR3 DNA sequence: TGTGCCTGGCTTCGTGTTTCTAGCGGGTCGATCAATGAGCAGTTCTTC.

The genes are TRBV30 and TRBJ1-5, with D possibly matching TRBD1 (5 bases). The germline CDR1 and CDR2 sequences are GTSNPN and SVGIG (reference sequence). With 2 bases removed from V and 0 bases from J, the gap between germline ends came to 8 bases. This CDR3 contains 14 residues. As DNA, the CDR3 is TGTGCCTGGAGTAGCGACAGTAGCAATCAGCCCCAGCATTTT. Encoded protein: CAWSSDSSNQPQHF.

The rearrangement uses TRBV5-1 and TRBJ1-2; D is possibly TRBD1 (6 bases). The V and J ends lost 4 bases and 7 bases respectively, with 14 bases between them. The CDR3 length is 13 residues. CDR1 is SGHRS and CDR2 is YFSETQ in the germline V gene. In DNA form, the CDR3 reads TGCGCCAGCAGCCAACAGGGTGGAGTTGGCTACACCTTC. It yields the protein CASSQQGGVGYTF.

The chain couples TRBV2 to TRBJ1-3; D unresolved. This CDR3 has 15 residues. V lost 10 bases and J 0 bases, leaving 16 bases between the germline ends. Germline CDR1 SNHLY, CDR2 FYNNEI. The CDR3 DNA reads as TGTGCCACCTCGCCAACAGTCCTCTCTGGAAACACCATATATTTT. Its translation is CATSPTVLSGNTIYF.

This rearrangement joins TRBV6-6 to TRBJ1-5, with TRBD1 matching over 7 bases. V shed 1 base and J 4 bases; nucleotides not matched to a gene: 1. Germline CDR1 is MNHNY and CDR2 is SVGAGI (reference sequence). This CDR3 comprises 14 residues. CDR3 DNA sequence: TGTGCCAGCAGTTACTACAGGGGAAATCAGCCCCAGCATTTT. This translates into CASSYYRGNQPQHF.

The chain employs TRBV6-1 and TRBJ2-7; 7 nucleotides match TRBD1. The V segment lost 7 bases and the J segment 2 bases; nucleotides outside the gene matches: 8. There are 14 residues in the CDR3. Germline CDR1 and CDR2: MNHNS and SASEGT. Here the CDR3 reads CASNYRDRAYEQYF. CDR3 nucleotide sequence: TGTGCCAGCAATTACCGGGACAGAGCCTACGAGCAGTACTTC.

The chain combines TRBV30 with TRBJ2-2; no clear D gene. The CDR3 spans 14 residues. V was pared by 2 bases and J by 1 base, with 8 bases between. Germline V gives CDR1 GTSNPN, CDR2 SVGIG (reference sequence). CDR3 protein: CAWSRWQNTGELFF. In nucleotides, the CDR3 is TGTGCCTGGAGTAGATGGCAGAACACCGGGGAGCTGTTTTTT.

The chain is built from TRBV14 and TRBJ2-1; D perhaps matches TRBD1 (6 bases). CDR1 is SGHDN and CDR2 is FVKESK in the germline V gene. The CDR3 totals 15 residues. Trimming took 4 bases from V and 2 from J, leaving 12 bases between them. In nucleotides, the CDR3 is TGTGCCAGCAGCCTTCACGGGACACCCTACAATGAGCAGTTCTTC. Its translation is CASSLHGTPYNEQFF.

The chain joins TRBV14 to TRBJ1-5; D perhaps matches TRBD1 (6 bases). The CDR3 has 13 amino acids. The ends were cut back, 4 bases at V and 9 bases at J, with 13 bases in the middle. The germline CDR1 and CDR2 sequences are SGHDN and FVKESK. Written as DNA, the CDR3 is TGTGCCAGCAGCCCCGACAGGTCAGGGCCCCAGCATTTT. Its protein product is CASSPDRSGPQHF.

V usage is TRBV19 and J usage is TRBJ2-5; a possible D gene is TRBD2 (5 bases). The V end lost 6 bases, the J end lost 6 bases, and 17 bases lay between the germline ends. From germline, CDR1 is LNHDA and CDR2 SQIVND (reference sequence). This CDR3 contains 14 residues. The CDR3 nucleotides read TGTGCCAGTAGACACGACGCACGGAGGAAGACCCAGTACTTC. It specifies CASRHDARRKTQYF. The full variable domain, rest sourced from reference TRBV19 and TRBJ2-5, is DGGITQSPKYLFRKEGQNVTLSCEQNLNHDAMYWYRQDPGQGLRLIYYSQIVNDFQKGDIAEGYSVSREKKESFPLTVTSAQKNPTAFYLCASRHDARRKTQYFGPGTRLLVL.

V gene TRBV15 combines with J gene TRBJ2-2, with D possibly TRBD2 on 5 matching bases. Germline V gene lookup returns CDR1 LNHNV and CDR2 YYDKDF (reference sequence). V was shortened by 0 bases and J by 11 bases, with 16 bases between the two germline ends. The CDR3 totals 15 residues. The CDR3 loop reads CATSRDRQASGELFF. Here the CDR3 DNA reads TGTGCCACCAGCAGAGATCGCCAGGCCTCGGGAGAGCTGTTTTTT.

The CDR3 sequence: CATSQRVGYTF. CDR3 in DNA: TGTGCCACCAGCCAGCGGGTAGGCTACACCTTC. The genes are TRBV28 and TRBJ1-2; no definite D call. Germline CDR1 MDHEN, CDR2 SYDVKM. Trimming pared 10 bases from V and 8 bases from J, leaving 14 bases between. This CDR3 has 11 amino acids.

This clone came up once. The CDR3 bases are TGTGCCAGCAGCTCCCCCAGGGGGGAGCAGTACTTC. Protein product: CASSSPRGEQYF. This chain joins TRBV7-8 and TRBJ2-7, with 7 bases that match TRBD1. Unmatched junction bases numbered 4, after V lost 4 bases and J lost 7 bases. Germline V lookup: CDR1 SGHVS, CDR2 FQNEAQ. This CDR3 comprises 12 residues.

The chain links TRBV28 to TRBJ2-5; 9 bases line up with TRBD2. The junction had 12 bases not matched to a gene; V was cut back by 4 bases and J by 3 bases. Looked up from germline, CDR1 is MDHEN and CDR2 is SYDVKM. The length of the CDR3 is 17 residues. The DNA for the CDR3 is TGTGCCAGCAGTTGGGGGACTAGCAAGTCCCAAGAAGAGACCCAGTACTTC. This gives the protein CASSWGTSKSQEETQYF. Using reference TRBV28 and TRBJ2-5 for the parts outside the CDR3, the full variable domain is DVKVTQSSRYLVKRTGEKVFLECVQDMDHENMFWYRQDPGLGLRLIYFSYDVKMKEKGDIPEGYSVSREKKERFSLILESASTNQTSMYLCASSWGTSKSQEETQYFGPGTRLLVL.

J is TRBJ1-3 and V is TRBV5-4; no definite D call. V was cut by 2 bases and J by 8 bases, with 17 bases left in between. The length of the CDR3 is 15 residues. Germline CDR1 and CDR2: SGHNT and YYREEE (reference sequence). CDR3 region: CASSLSRGETHTIYF. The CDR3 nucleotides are TGTGCCAGCAGCTTATCCCGGGGTGAGACGCACACCATATATTTT. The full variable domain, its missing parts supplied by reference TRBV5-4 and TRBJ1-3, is ETGVTQSPTHLIKTRGQQVTLRCSSQSGHNTVSWYQQALGQGPQFIFQYYREEENGRGNFPPRFSGLQFPNYSSELNVNALELDDSALYLCASSLSRGETHTIYFGEGSWLTVV.

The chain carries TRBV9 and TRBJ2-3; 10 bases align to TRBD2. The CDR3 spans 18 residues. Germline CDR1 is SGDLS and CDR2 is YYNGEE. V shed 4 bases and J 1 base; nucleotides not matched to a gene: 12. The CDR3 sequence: CASSLTSGTLPGTDTQYF. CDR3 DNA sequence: TGTGCCAGCAGCCTCACTAGCGGGACCTTGCCGGGCACAGATACGCAGTATTTT. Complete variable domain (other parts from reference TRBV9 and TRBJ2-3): DSGVTQTPKHLITATGQRVTLRCSPRSGDLSVYWYQQSLDQGLQFLIQYYNGEERAKGNILERFSAQQFPDLHSELNLSSLELGDSALYFCASSLTSGTLPGTDTQYFGPGTRLTVL.

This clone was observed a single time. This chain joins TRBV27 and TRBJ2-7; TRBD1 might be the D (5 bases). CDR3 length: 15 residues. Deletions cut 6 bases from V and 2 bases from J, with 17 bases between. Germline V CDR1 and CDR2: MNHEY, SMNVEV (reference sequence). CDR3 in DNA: TGTGCCAGCAGCCTCACCGATAGGGGAACCTACGAGCAGTACTTC. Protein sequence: CASSLTDRGTYEQYF.

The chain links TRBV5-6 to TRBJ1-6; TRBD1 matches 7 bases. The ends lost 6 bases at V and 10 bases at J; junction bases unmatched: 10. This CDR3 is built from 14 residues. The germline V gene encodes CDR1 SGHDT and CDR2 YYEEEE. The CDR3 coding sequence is TGTGCCAGCACGCACAGGGGATTGGAGTCACCCCTCCACTTT. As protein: CASTHRGLESPLHF. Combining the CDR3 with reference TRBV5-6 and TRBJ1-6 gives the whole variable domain DAGVTQSPTHLIKTRGQQVTLRCSPKSGHDTVSWYQQALGQGPQFIFQYYEEEERQRGNFPDRFSGHQFPNYSSELNVNALLLGDSALYLCASTHRGLESPLHFGNGTRLTVT.